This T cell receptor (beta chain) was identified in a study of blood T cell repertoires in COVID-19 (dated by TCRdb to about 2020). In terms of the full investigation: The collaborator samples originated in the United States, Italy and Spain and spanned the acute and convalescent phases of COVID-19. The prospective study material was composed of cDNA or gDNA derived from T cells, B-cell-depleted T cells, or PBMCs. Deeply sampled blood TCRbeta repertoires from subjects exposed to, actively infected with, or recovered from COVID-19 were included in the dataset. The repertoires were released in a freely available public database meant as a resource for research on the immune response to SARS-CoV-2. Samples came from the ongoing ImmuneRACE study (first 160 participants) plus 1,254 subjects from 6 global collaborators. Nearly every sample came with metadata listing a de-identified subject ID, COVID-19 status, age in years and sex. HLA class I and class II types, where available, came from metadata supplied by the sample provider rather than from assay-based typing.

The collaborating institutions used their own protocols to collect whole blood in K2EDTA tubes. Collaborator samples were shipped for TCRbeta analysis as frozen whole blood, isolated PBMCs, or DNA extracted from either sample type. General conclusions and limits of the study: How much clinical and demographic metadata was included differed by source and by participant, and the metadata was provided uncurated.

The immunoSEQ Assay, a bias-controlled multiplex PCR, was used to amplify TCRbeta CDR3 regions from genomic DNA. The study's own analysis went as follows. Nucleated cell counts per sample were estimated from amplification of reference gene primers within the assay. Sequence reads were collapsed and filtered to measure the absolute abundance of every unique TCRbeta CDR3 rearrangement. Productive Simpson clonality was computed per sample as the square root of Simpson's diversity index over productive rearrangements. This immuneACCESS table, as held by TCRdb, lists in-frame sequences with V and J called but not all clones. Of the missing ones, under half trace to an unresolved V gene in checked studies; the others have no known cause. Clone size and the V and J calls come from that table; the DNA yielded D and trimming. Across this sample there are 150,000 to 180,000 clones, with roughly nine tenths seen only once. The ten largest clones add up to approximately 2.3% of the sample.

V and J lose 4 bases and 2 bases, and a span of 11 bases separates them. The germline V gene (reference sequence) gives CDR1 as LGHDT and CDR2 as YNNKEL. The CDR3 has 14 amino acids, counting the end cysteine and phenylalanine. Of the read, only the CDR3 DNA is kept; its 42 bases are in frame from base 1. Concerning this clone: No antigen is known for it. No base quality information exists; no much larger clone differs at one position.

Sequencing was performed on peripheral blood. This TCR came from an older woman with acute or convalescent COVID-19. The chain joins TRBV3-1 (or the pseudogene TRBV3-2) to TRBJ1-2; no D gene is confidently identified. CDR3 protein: CASSREEANYGYTF. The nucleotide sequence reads TGTGCCAGCAGCCGCGAAGAGGCCAACTATGGCTACACCTTC.